This TCR beta chain emerged from a study of T cells expressing NK-cell markers. Study-wide findings and caveats: The CD3+CD56-NKG2C+ fraction of a handful of donors was also led by these clonotypes. Unclear, still, was the HCMV specificity of the expanded NKG2C+ T cell clones. About six donors carried dominant NKG2C+ clonotypes that made up roughly 1.0-7.5% of their CD8+ T cells.

Using the 5' RACE reads, TCRdb records one entry per CDR3 protein without DNA. Recorded for this sample: over 120,000 distinct CDR3 sequences. In germline, CDR1 is MNHEY, CDR2 SVGAGI. The CDR3 contains 15 residues. Notes on this clonotype: Its cognate antigen is unknown.

This sequence joins TRBV6-5 and TRBJ2-3; TCRdb's assignment of TRBD1 cannot be checked, as there is no DNA. The source material was blood T cells: a sorted CD56 or NKG2C T cell subset, CD4+ or CD8+ T cells, or bulk PBMC T cells (not recorded which). The TCR originated in a man younger than 35 in good health. The CDR3 protein is CASSYSFPVTDTQYF.